This T cell receptor beta chain comes out of a study of brain metastases from non-small cell lung cancer. The table came from immunoSEQ multiplex PCR; TCRdb's copy has only in-frame clones and leaves some out. The table includes about 2,600 clones, 70% to 90% detected once. Of note for this clone: Its antigen is still unknown.

Points from the study as a whole: Compared with their matched primary tumors, approximately 64% of brain metastases showed expanded T-cell clones. TCR repertoires overlapped largely between brain metastases and matched primaries. Compared with primary tumors, brain metastases showed less T-cell infiltration.

The CDR3 is 14 amino acids. Germline loops: CDR1 LGHNA, CDR2 YNFKEQ. V lost 4 bases to trimming and J lost 4 bases; unmatched junction nucleotides: 6. The chain combines TRBV4-2 with TRBJ2-7; 8 nucleotides line up with TRBD2. Sequenced: primary lung tumor tissue. The receptor was derived from a donor aged 40 or older with non-small cell lung cancer. The CDR3 reads CASSLRLAWYEQYF. The CDR3 DNA sequence: TGTGCCAGCAGCCTCCGACTAGCGTGGTACGAGCAGTACTTC.